The 7 T cell receptor beta chains given below trace back to one sample, sequenced in a study of control samples from healthy donors and cancer patients. The assay was immunoSEQ multiplex PCR, and TCRdb's table has in-frame clones only and misses some. The table has 55,000 to 75,000 clones, around 87% seen once. The source material was PBMCs. Receptors were obtained from a woman aged 45-65 years with head and neck cancer.

The rearrangement links TRBV7-9 to TRBJ2-2; no firm D call. Deletions cut 3 bases from V and 1 base from J, with 9 bases between. Germline CDR1 and CDR2: SEHNR and FQNEAQ (reference sequence). This CDR3 region has 15 residues. The DNA for the CDR3 is TGTGCCAGCAGCTTCGGAAGTCTGAACACCGGGGAGCTGTTTTTT. It yields the protein CASSFGSLNTGELFF.

The chain combines TRBV6-4 with TRBJ2-3, with TRBD2 as a possible D gene (6 bases). Germline values: CDR1 MRHNA, CDR2 SNTAGT. V lost 0 bases and J 0 bases, leaving 10 bases between the germline ends. CDR3 length: 16 residues. This CDR3 is CASSDSVSGSTDTQYF. The CDR3 DNA sequence: TGTGCCAGCAGTGACTCGGTCAGCGGGAGCACAGATACGCAGTATTTT.

The count of this clone is one. J is TRBJ2-2 and V is TRBV7-3; D possibly corresponds to TRBD1 (6 bases). The germline gives CDR1 SGHTA, CDR2 FQGTGA. Trimming removed 5 bases at V and 7 bases at J, with 20 bases between. The CDR3 consists of 16 residues. The CDR3 spells CASSPQPGAVGGELFF. The CDR3 nucleotides are TGTGCCAGCAGCCCCCAACCAGGGGCTGTAGGCGGGGAGCTGTTTTTT.

The V and J genes are TRBV20-1 and TRBJ1-2; D is ambiguous. Germline V gene sequence: CDR1 DFQATT, CDR2 SNEGSKA (reference sequence). V was shortened by 6 bases and J by 5 bases, with 10 bases between the two germline ends. This CDR3 region has 11 residues. CDR3 DNA: TGCAGTGCCCAGACGACTTATGGCTACACCTTC. Translating it yields CSAQTTYGYTF.

The genes are TRBV5-1 and TRBJ2-7; 12 nucleotides align to TRBD1. This CDR3 region has 15 residues. The germline gives CDR1 SGHRS, CDR2 YFSETQ. The V and J ends lost 4 bases and 7 bases, in that order; junction bases with no gene match: 9. The CDR3 sequence is CASSPTGQGAEEQYF. The CDR3, as DNA: TGCGCCAGCAGCCCAACGGGACAGGGGGCGGAAGAGCAGTACTTC.

V usage is TRBV5-1 and J usage is TRBJ2-4; D possibly corresponds to TRBD1 (6 bases). The CDR3 totals 14 residues. With 4 bases removed from V and 8 bases from J, the gap between germline ends came to 16 bases. CDR1 is SGHRS, CDR2 YFSETQ, per germline. CDR3: CASSETVGADIQYF. The DNA for the CDR3 is TGCGCCAGCAGCGAGACAGTGGGGGCAGACATTCAGTACTTC.

The chain carries TRBV6-5 and TRBJ2-5; D is unclear. The CDR3 runs to 11 residues. Germline CDR1 MNHEY, CDR2 SVGAGI. V was pared by 10 bases and J by 5 bases, with 11 bases between. The DNA of the CDR3 is TGTGCCACCCGAGACATGGAGACCCAGTACTTC. Translated: CATRDMETQYF.